These 30 T cell receptor beta chains were sequenced from one sample in a study of cytomegalovirus exposure and HLA in healthy donors (TCRdb year 2017). The library was built by means of the immunoSEQ multiplex PCR assay. TCRdb obtained this table from immuneACCESS and retained in-frame rearrangements with V and J assigned. These tables miss some clones; where compared with another copy, unresolved V genes account for less than half of the shortfall, and the remainder is unexplained. This sample holds 90,000 to 130,000 clones; about 94% were observed only once. The ten biggest clones cover 0.65% to 0.7% of the sample. Sequences were obtained from PBMCs. The receptors come from a woman under 30 in good health and CMV-seronegative.

V usage is TRBV5-1 and J usage is TRBJ2-5; tentatively, D is TRBD1 (5 bases). Germline V gene data show CDR1 as SGHRS and CDR2 as YFSETQ. CDR3 length: 16 amino acids. Trimming cost V 2 bases and J 3 bases, with 17 bases left between them. The CDR3 protein is CASSFGGAKQKETQYF. CDR3 DNA: TGCGCCAGCAGCTTCGGTGGGGCTAAACAGAAAGAGACCCAGTACTTC.

V is TRBV9 and J is TRBJ2-7; no reliable D call. This CDR3 spans 16 amino acids. The V end was cut by 0 bases, the J end by 0 bases, with 13 bases between. Germline V gene lookup returns CDR1 SGDLS and CDR2 YYNGEE. The DNA for the CDR3 is TGTGCCAGCAGCGTAGCGTCGACGGAGAGCTCCTACGAGCAGTACTTC. It translates to CASSVASTESSYEQYF.

V and J are TRBV2 and TRBJ2-6; D is perhaps TRBD2 (5 bases). This CDR3 contains 14 residues. V lost 5 bases and J 4 bases, leaving 9 bases between the germline ends. CDR1 SNHLY and CDR2 FYNNEI come from the germline V gene. CDR3 nucleotides: TGTGCCAGCAGTCGAGGGTACGGGGCCAACGTCCTGACTTTC. It is translated as CASSRGYGANVLTF.

V gene TRBV5-4 combines with J gene TRBJ1-3; D is unresolved. Germline CDR1 and CDR2: SGHNT and YYREEE (reference sequence). The CDR3 covers 14 residues. Trimming shortened V by 2 bases and J by 3 bases, and 9 bases separated the two germline ends. The DNA of the CDR3 is TGTGCCAGCAGCTTTAATGGCAATGGAAACACCATATATTTT. This codes for CASSFNGNGNTIYF.

As DNA, the CDR3 is TGTGCCAGCAGCTTGGGCAGTAGCACTGAAGCTTTCTTT. Amino acids: CASSLGSSTEAFF. This sequence joins TRBV7-9 and TRBJ1-1, with D unresolved. V shed 3 bases and J shed 4 bases, with 9 bases lying between them. Germline CDR1 SEHNR, CDR2 FQNEAQ (reference sequence). The CDR3 loop spans 13 amino acids.

This clone was observed once. The chain employs TRBV6-5 and TRBJ1-5; 9 nucleotides align to TRBD1. The J segment lost 2 bases and the V segment lost 5 bases, leaving 1 base of the junction unmatched. Germline assignment: CDR1 MNHEY and CDR2 SVGAGI. CDR3 length: 14 amino acids. The CDR3 DNA sequence: TGTGCCAGCAGTACAGGGGGCGGCAATCAGCCCCAGCATTTT. This codes for CASSTGGGNQPQHF.

The V gene is TRBV30, the J gene TRBJ2-3, with 10 bases that match TRBD2. With V trimmed by 1 base and J by 1 base, 8 bases remained unmatched. The CDR3 runs to 17 residues. Germline values: CDR1 GTSNPN, CDR2 SVGIG (reference sequence). The CDR3 reads CAWSAAGGTLRTDTQYF. In nucleotides, the CDR3 is TGTGCCTGGAGTGCAGCGGGGGGGACCTTACGCACAGATACGCAGTATTTT.

CDR3 in amino acids: CASSLVGPPGYTF. DNA for the CDR3: TGTGCCAGCAGTTTAGTGGGCCCACCTGGCTACACCTTC. V gene TRBV28 combines with J gene TRBJ1-2; D gene unclear. The germline gives CDR1 MDHEN, CDR2 SYDVKM. Trimming took off 2 bases at V and 7 bases at J, with 11 bases between the two ends. The CDR3 is 13 amino acids.

The V call is TRBV7-9, the J call TRBJ1-1; D possibly corresponds to TRBD1 (5 bases). Per the germline V gene, CDR1 is SEHNR and CDR2 is FQNEAQ (reference sequence). The V end was cut by 5 bases, the J end by 4 bases, with 11 bases between. CDR3 length equals 13 residues. The CDR3 DNA follows: TGTGCCAGCAGCCCCACGGGGGGCACTGAAGCTTTCTTT. The encoded protein is CASSPTGGTEAFF.

V is TRBV4-3 and J is TRBJ2-1; TRBD1 might be the D (5 bases). CDR3 length equals 16 residues. The V and J ends lost 3 bases and 8 bases respectively, with 20 bases between them. CDR1 LGHNA and CDR2 YSLEER come from the germline V gene. For the CDR3, the DNA is TGCGCCAGCAGCCAGGGGTTCAAGGGGCCCGACCATGAGCAGTTCTTC. Its translation: CASSQGFKGPDHEQFF.

The V gene is TRBV5-1, the J gene TRBJ1-1; 8 bases map to TRBD1. CDR3 size: 17 residues. Trimming took 0 bases from V and 0 from J; bases not matched to a gene: 7. Per the germline V gene, CDR1 is SGHRS and CDR2 is YFSETQ. The CDR3 here is CASSLGATGGMNTEAFF. In nucleotides, the CDR3 is TGCGCCAGCAGCTTGGGGGCTACAGGGGGAATGAACACTGAAGCTTTCTTT.

The J gene is TRBJ1-4, the V gene TRBV5-1, with D perhaps TRBD1 (5 bases). The CDR3 is made up of 14 amino acids. Per the germline V gene, CDR1 is SGHRS and CDR2 is YFSETQ. V was clipped by 4 bases and J by 3 bases, with 10 bases between them. CDR3 amino acids: CASSQGAPNEKLFF. CDR3 coding DNA: TGCGCCAGCAGCCAAGGGGCCCCTAATGAAAAACTGTTTTTT. Complete variable domain (other parts from reference TRBV5-1 and TRBJ1-4): KAGVTQTPRYLIKTRGQQVTLSCSPISGHRSVSWYQQTPGQGLQFLFEYFSETQRNKGNFPGRFSGRQFSNSRSEMNVSTLELGDSALYLCASSQGAPNEKLFFGSGTQLSVL.

V usage is TRBV29-1 and J usage is TRBJ1-1; the D gene is possibly TRBD1 (5 bases). Trimming took 0 bases from V and 2 from J, leaving 16 bases between them. Germline-derived CDR1 and CDR2 are SQVTM and ANQGSEA. The CDR3 is 16 amino acids. The CDR3 loop reads CSVEDNGRTINTEAFF. Written as DNA, the CDR3 is TGCAGCGTTGAAGATAACGGCAGGACAATTAACACTGAAGCTTTCTTT.

This clone is a singleton in its sample. This chain connects TRBV11-2 to TRBJ1-2; TRBD1 might be the D (5 bases). V was clipped by 1 base and J by 2 bases, with 14 bases between them. The CDR3 spans 16 residues. Germline V gene lookup returns CDR1 SGHAT and CDR2 FQNNGV. CDR3 nucleotides: TGTGCCAGCAGCTTAGGGGGGGGTGGGCGAAACTATGGCTACACCTTC. Translating it yields CASSLGGGGRNYGYTF. The full variable domain, its missing parts supplied by reference TRBV11-2 and TRBJ1-2, is EAGVAQSPRYKIIEKRQSVAFWCNPISGHATLYWYQQILGQGPKLLIQFQNNGVVDDSQLPKDRFSAERLKGVDSTLKIQPAKLEDSAVYLCASSLGGGGRNYGYTFGSGTRLTVV.

The genes are TRBV6-5 and TRBJ2-7, with 9 bases identical to TRBD1. Trimming at V came to 4 bases and at J to 0 bases, leaving 7 bases not matched to a gene. Germline V gives CDR1 MNHEY, CDR2 SVGAGI. The CDR3 runs to 16 residues. The CDR3 here is CASSSGTGPSSYEQYF. The DNA of the CDR3 is TGTGCCAGCAGTTCCGGGACAGGGCCAAGCTCCTACGAGCAGTACTTC.

The rearrangement uses TRBV9 and TRBJ2-5, with 9 bases fitting TRBD2. Germline V lookup: CDR1 SGDLS, CDR2 YYNGEE. V gave up 4 bases and J gave up 5 bases; unmatched junction bases: 12. The CDR3 runs 16 residues. This CDR3 reads CASSQDSSGARETQYF. The CDR3 region has the DNA TGTGCCAGCAGCCAGGATTCTAGCGGGGCGAGGGAGACCCAGTACTTC.

The chain links TRBV7-2 to TRBJ2-7, with D maybe TRBD1 (7 bases). The length of the CDR3 is 17 residues. The germline V gene has CDR1 SGHTA and CDR2 FQGNSA. V was clipped by 2 bases and J by 6 bases, with 23 bases between them. The chain's CDR3 is CASSLFVRGASLGEQYF. CDR3 nucleotide sequence: TGTGCCAGCAGCTTATTCGTCAGGGGGGCATCTCTTGGCGAGCAGTACTTC.

This sequence joins TRBV15 and TRBJ2-5; TRBD2 aligns across 11 bases. V trimming: 3 bases; J trimming: 0 bases; junction bases outside the gene matches: 0. CDR1 and CDR2 (germline): LNHNV, YYDKDF (reference sequence). The CDR3 contains 15 residues. In DNA form, the CDR3 reads TGTGCCACCAGCAGGACTAGCGGGGACCAAGAGACCCAGTACTTC. Translated: CATSRTSGDQETQYF. The whole variable domain, filled in from reference TRBV15 and TRBJ2-5, reads DAMVIQNPRYQVTQFGKPVTLSCSQTLNHNVMYWYQQKSSQAPKLLFHYYDKDFNNEADTPDNFQSRRPNTSFCFLDIRSPGLGDTAMYLCATSRTSGDQETQYFGPGTRLLVL.

The chain recombines TRBV2 with TRBJ1-5; D uncertain. Germline CDR1 and CDR2: SNHLY and FYNNEI. With 0 bases removed from V and 4 bases from J, the gap between germline ends came to 16 bases. The CDR3 spans 17 residues. This chain's CDR3 is CASSEAMIELSNQPQHF. The CDR3 DNA is TGTGCCAGCAGTGAAGCGATGATCGAGCTCTCAAATCAGCCCCAGCATTTT.

The chain carries TRBV5-6 and TRBJ1-1; a possible D gene is TRBD1 (6 bases). V was pared by 3 bases and J by 6 bases, with 12 bases between. Germline V CDR1 and CDR2: SGHDT, YYEEEE. This CDR3 has 13 amino acids. CDR3 residues: CASSYRTVAEAFF. The DNA for the CDR3 is TGTGCCAGCAGCTACAGGACAGTCGCTGAAGCTTTCTTT.

The chain joins TRBV2 to TRBJ2-7, with 7 bases fitting TRBD1. V lost 5 bases and J lost 6; bases outside the gene matches: 10. Germline CDR1 is SNHLY and CDR2 is FYNNEI. The CDR3 extends over 14 amino acids. The CDR3 DNA reads TGTGCCAGCAGTTCGAGACAGGGTGGTCGCGAGCAGTACTTC. Translating gives CASSSRQGGREQYF.

This clone has just one count. The chain uses TRBV11-2 and TRBJ1-1, with 8 bases lining up with TRBD1. Trimming at V came to 6 bases and at J to 4 bases, leaving 4 bases not matched to a gene. CDR1 is SGHAT, CDR2 FQNNGV, per germline. CDR3 length equals 13 residues. The CDR3 loop reads CASRTGGVTEAFF. CDR3 coding DNA: TGTGCCAGCAGAACAGGGGGGGTCACTGAAGCTTTCTTT.

This chain's CDR3 is CAISERGAGTNEKLFF. As DNA, the CDR3 is TGTGCCATCAGTGAACGGGGGGCCGGAACTAATGAAAAACTGTTTTTT. The chain joins TRBV10-3 to TRBJ1-4, with D possibly being TRBD1 (6 bases). The CDR3 consists of 16 residues. CDR1 is ENHRY, CDR2 SYGVKD, per germline. Trimming shortened V by 3 bases and J by 1 base, and 12 bases separated the two germline ends.

The rearrangement uses TRBV19 and TRBJ2-2, with D perhaps TRBD1 (6 bases). The CDR3 has 14 amino acids. Trimming pared 11 bases from V and 0 bases from J, leaving 13 bases between. The V gene's germline CDR1 is LNHDA and CDR2 SQIVND (reference sequence). The CDR3 region has the DNA TGTGCCCCCGCGGACAGTGCGAACACCGGGGAGCTGTTTTTT. It is translated as CAPADSANTGELFF.

The chain recombines TRBV6-1 with TRBJ2-3; maybe TRBD2 (6 bases). Trimming removed 8 bases from V and 3 bases from J, with 9 bases in between. Germline CDR1 reads MNHNS; CDR2 reads SASEGT. The CDR3 is 12 amino acids. CDR3 DNA: TGTGCCAGCGGGGGGAGGACAGATACGCAGTATTTT. This encodes CASGGRTDTQYF.

The V gene is TRBV10-3, the J gene TRBJ2-3; the match to TRBD2 covers 7 bases. Germline trimming cut 4 bases from V and 6 bases from J; bases unmatched to any gene: 7. The CDR3 runs to 14 residues. Germline CDR1 reads ENHRY; CDR2 reads SYGVKD. The CDR3 here is CAISGSSGIDTQYF. DNA for the CDR3: TGTGCCATCAGTGGGTCTAGCGGCATTGATACGCAGTATTTT.

The CDR3 is CASSRGTGFDYGYTF. The CDR3 DNA sequence: TGTGCCAGCTCCCGAGGGACAGGGTTTGATTATGGCTACACCTTC. The chain uses TRBV18 and TRBJ1-2; 9 bases map to TRBD1. With V trimmed by 6 bases and J by 5 bases, 10 bases remained unmatched. CDR3 length equals 15 residues. Per the germline V gene, CDR1 is KGHSH and CDR2 is LQKENI.

The V gene is TRBV7-9, the J gene TRBJ2-7; 11 positions agree with TRBD1. Germline V gene sequence: CDR1 SEHNR, CDR2 FQNEAQ (reference sequence). The CDR3 loop spans 12 amino acids. Unmatched junction bases numbered 1, after V lost 5 bases and J lost 7 bases. Here the CDR3 DNA reads TGTGCCAGCAGCGGGACAGGGGGGGAGCAGTACTTC. Translated, it gives CASSGTGGEQYF.

The rearrangement links TRBV11-3 to TRBJ2-5; 10 bases line up with TRBD2. This CDR3 spans 18 amino acids. The V and J ends lost 5 bases and 4 bases, in that order; junction bases with no gene match: 16. CDR1 SGHNT and CDR2 YENEEA come from the germline V gene. CDR3 sequence: CASSPPRKERGGRETQYF. The CDR3, as DNA: TGTGCCAGCAGCCCCCCCAGAAAGGAGCGGGGGGGCCGAGAGACCCAGTACTTC.

The chain joins TRBV5-1 to TRBJ2-3; D perhaps matches TRBD2 (6 bases). This CDR3 is 13 amino acids long. Germline V gene sequence: CDR1 SGHRS, CDR2 YFSETQ. The V and J ends lost 0 bases and 4 bases respectively, with 6 bases between them. The CDR3 sequence is CASSLGGADTQYF. Written as DNA, the CDR3 is TGCGCCAGCAGCTTGGGCGGGGCAGATACGCAGTATTTT.